Each of the 18 T cell receptor beta chains below was sequenced from the same sample in a study of T cell repertoires in cytomegalovirus infection. No antigen has been assigned to these receptors. Each CDR3 protein is one row after TCRdb ran MiXCR on the reads. The data hold about 740,000 distinct CDR3 sequences, with 30% to 35% observed a single time. The material was cultured PBMCs, obtained from culture after CMV antigen stimulation. These TCRs come from a human donor in good health (CMV status not recorded). Some clones in this sample may be carry-over from other donors' samples.

This sequence joins TRBV20-1 and TRBJ1-4; D perhaps matches TRBD1 (5 bases). Germline CDR1 is DFQATT and CDR2 is SNEGSKA (reference sequence). Trimming took off 1 base at V and 8 bases at J, with 11 bases between the two ends. The CDR3 contains 13 residues. CDR3 coding DNA: TGCAGTGCTAGAGTACAGGTCCGAGAAAAACTGTTTTTT. Protein sequence: CSARVQVREKLFF.

This clonotype was seen a handful of times. The chain is built from TRBV29-1 and TRBJ1-2; TRBD1 might be the D (5 bases). The CDR3 length is 14 residues. V was cut by 3 bases and J by 10 bases, with 21 bases left in between. The germline CDR1 and CDR2 sequences are SQVTM and ANQGSEA. The CDR3: CSVETGGAGLDYTF. CDR3 in DNA: TGCAGCGTTGAGACTGGGGGTGCAGGGCTTGACTACACCTTC. Based on the CDR3 plus reference TRBV29-1 and TRBJ1-2, the full variable domain is SAVISQKPSRDICQRGTSLTIQCQVDSQVTMMFWYRQQPGQSLTLIATANQGSEATYESGFVIDKFPISRPNLTFSTLTVSNMSPEDSSIYLCSVETGGAGLDYTFGSGTRLTVV.

This clonotype was seen only a few times. V usage is TRBV15 and J usage is TRBJ1-2; D might be TRBD1 (6 bases). The CDR3 sequence is 13 residues long. The V end lost 5 bases, the J end lost 4 bases, and 11 bases lay between the germline ends. Germline loops: CDR1 LNHNV, CDR2 YYDKDF (reference sequence). Here the CDR3 reads CATSVEGGYGYTF. CDR3 in DNA: TGTGCCACCAGCGTCGAGGGGGGCTATGGCTACACCTTC.

To note about this clonotype: A much larger clone lies one base from this, so it may be a read error. The gene calls are TRBV12-3 or TRBV12-4 and TRBJ2-7; 7 nucleotides line up with TRBD2. V was pared by 6 bases and J by 2 bases, with 7 bases of the junction left unmatched. The CDR3 is 14 amino acids. Written as DNA, the CDR3 is TGTGCCAGCAGCTTGGCTAGCGGCCCCTACGAGCAGTACTTC. This gives the protein CASSLASGPYEQYF.

This clonotype was observed a handful of times. The chain carries TRBV12-3 or TRBV12-4 and TRBJ2-1; the match to TRBD1 covers 7 bases. With 10 bases clipped from V and 6 bases from J, the junction kept 6 bases outside the gene matches. The CDR3 extends over 12 amino acids. The CDR3 is CANDRVGNEQFF. In DNA, the CDR3 is TGTGCCAACGACAGGGTAGGCAATGAGCAGTTCTTC.

Ten or more counts support this clonotype. The gene calls are TRBV7-2 and TRBJ2-7, with a possible D match to TRBD1 (5 bases). Germline V gene lookup returns CDR1 SGHTA and CDR2 FQGNSA. Trimming stripped 5 bases from V and 0 bases from J, with 14 bases between. The CDR3 covers 15 residues. CDR3 in amino acids: CASSADTLSSYEQYV. The CDR3, as DNA: TGTGCCAGCAGCGCGGACACACTAAGCTCCTACGAGCAGTACGTC.

This clonotype was counted many times. The chain uses TRBV7-2 and TRBJ1-2; D is perhaps TRBD1 (5 bases). Between the trimmed V and J ends, which lost 5 bases and 14 bases, there was a span of 18 bases. CDR1 and CDR2 from the germline V gene are SGHTA and FQGNSA. This CDR3 contains 12 residues. CDR3 loop: CASSPARGVGTF. The CDR3, as DNA: TGTGCCAGCAGCCCCGCTCGAGGGGTTGGGACCTTC.

The CDR3 region is CASTKDRASNQPQHF. The CDR3 DNA sequence: TGTGCCAGCACTAAGGACAGGGCTAGCAATCAGCCCCAGCATTTT. This chain joins TRBV2 and TRBJ1-5, with TRBD1 identical over 8 bases. V was clipped by 7 bases and J by 0 bases; unmatched bases: 5. Germline V lookup: CDR1 SNHLY, CDR2 FYNNEI. The CDR3 sequence is 15 residues long.

The chain carries TRBV7-6 and TRBJ1-6, with D perhaps TRBD1 (5 bases). Germline CDR1 is SGHVS and CDR2 is FNYEAQ. This CDR3 has 13 amino acids. Trimming left V 6 bases short and J 9 bases short, with 12 bases between. The CDR3 is CASRGTNSSPLHF. The CDR3 coding sequence is TGTGCCAGCAGGGGGACGAACAGTTCACCCCTCCACTTT.

The gene calls are TRBV10-3 and TRBJ1-2; D not certain. The germline V gene has CDR1 ENHRY and CDR2 SYGVKD. There are 14 residues in the CDR3. V dropped 1 base and J dropped 7 bases, with 13 bases sitting between them. CDR3: CAISEYQDRGGYTF. The DNA of the CDR3 is TGTGCCATCAGTGAGTACCAGGACCGGGGTGGCTACACCTTC.

This clonotype was found a few times. The chain uses TRBV7-2 and TRBJ1-4, with D possibly matching TRBD1 (6 bases). This CDR3 has 14 residues. The V gene's germline CDR1 is SGHTA and CDR2 FQGNSA. The ends were cut back, 5 bases at V and 7 bases at J, with 14 bases in the middle. The CDR3 nucleotides are TGTGCCAGCAGCATACAGGGTAGCAGTGAAAAACTGTTTTTT. Translated: CASSIQGSSEKLFF. The full variable domain, in which reference TRBV7-2 and TRBJ1-4 provide the parts outside the CDR3, is GAGVSQSPSNKVTEKGKDVELRCDPISGHTALYWYRQSLGQGLEFLIYFQGNSAPDKSGLPSDRFSAERTGGSVSTLTIQRTQQEDSAVYLCASSIQGSSEKLFFGSGTQLSVL.

Comment on this clonotype: This may be a read error, as it is one base from a much larger clone. The V call is TRBV7-8, the J call TRBJ1-6; D possibly corresponds to TRBD1 (6 bases). The germline V and J ends were trimmed by 2 bases and 7 bases, with 15 bases remaining between them. The CDR3 is made up of 16 amino acids. The V gene's germline CDR1 is SGHVS and CDR2 FQNEAQ. CDR3 coding DNA: TGTGCCAGCAGCTTACTACGGGGGGCAGTAAATTCACCCCTCCACTTT. Translation gives CASSLLRGAVNSPLHF.

The gene calls are TRBV27 and TRBJ2-1; 13 nucleotides match TRBD2. Germline lookup yields CDR1 MNHEY and CDR2 SMNVEV (reference sequence). Trimming at V came to 5 bases and at J to 7 bases, leaving 8 bases not matched to a gene. The CDR3 is 16 residues long. Here the CDR3 reads CASSPPGTSGANEQFF. CDR3 DNA sequence: TGTGCCAGCAGTCCACCGGGGACTAGCGGGGCGAATGAGCAGTTCTTC.

This clonotype was observed many times. The V gene is TRBV12-3 or TRBV12-4, the J gene TRBJ2-5; possible D gene TRBD2, 5 bases. Trimming cost V 1 base and J 7 bases, with 10 bases left between them. There are 13 residues in the CDR3. Written as DNA, the CDR3 is TGTGCCAGCAGTTTAGGCGGGTCCGGGACCCAGTACTTC. This encodes CASSLGGSGTQYF.

This chain connects TRBV4-1 to TRBJ2-2, with a possible D match to TRBD2 (6 bases). This CDR3 is built from 16 residues. Germline loops: CDR1 MGHRA, CDR2 YSYEKL. Trimming left V 4 bases short and J 3 bases short, with 15 bases between. The CDR3 sequence: CASSLRLGTDTGELFF. As DNA, the CDR3 is TGCGCCAGCAGCCTCCGACTAGGGACGGACACCGGGGAGCTGTTTTTT.

V is TRBV20-1 and J is TRBJ2-1, with a possible D match to TRBD1 (6 bases). Trimming pared 6 bases from V and 9 bases from J, leaving 18 bases between. CDR1 and CDR2 from the germline V gene are DFQATT and SNEGSKA (reference sequence). This CDR3 has 13 residues. CDR3 region: CSAKLQGQSEQFF. In DNA, the CDR3 is TGCAGTGCCAAACTACAGGGTCAGAGTGAGCAGTTCTTC.

The rearrangement uses TRBV20-1 and TRBJ2-7, with D hard to call. Trimming took 3 bases from V and 4 from J, leaving 16 bases between them. The CDR3 loop spans 14 amino acids. CDR1 and CDR2 from the germline V gene are DFQATT and SNEGSKA (reference sequence). CDR3 amino acids: CSARQDVVDYEQYF. The CDR3 DNA follows: TGCAGTGCTAGGCAGGACGTGGTGGATTACGAGCAGTACTTC.

This clonotype was seen ten or more times. The chain links TRBV7-6 to TRBJ2-3; D not resolved. Germline lookup yields CDR1 SGHVS and CDR2 FNYEAQ. V lost 4 bases, J lost 2 bases, and 10 bases lay in between. CDR3 size: 14 residues. CDR3 nucleotides: TGTGCCAGCAGCTCCGGGCTCTACACAGATACGCAGTATTTT. This gives the protein CASSSGLYTDTQYF.